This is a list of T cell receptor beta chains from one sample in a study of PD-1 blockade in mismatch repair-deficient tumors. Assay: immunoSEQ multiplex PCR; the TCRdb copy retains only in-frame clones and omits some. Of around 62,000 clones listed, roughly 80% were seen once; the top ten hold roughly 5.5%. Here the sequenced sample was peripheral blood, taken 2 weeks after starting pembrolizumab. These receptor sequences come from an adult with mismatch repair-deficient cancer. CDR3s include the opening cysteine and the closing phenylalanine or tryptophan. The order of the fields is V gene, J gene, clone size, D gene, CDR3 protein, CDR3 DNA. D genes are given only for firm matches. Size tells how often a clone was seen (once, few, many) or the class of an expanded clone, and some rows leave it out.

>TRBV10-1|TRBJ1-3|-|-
CASSDPGENTIYF
TGCGCCAGCAGTGACCCGGGCGAAAACACCATATATTTT
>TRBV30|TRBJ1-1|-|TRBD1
CAWSWTGGEAFF
TGTGCCTGGAGTTGGACAGGGGGAGAAGCTTTCTTT
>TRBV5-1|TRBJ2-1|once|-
CASSLEAHNEQFF
TGCGCCAGCAGCTTGGAGGCACACAATGAGCAGTTCTTC
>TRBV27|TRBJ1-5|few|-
CASSLRQGTQPQHF
TGTGCCAGCAGTTTACGGCAGGGAACTCAGCCCCAGCATTTT
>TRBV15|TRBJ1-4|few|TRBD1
CATSRVAGGGEKLFF
TGTGCCACCAGCAGAGTGGCAGGGGGAGGCGAAAAACTGTTTTTT
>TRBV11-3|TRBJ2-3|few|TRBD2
CASSQTGTSGSTDTQYF
TGTGCCAGCAGTCAAACCGGGACTAGCGGGAGTACAGATACGCAGTATTTT
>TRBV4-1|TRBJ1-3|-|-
CASSPLLSSGNTIYF
TGCGCCAGCAGCCCCCTCCTAAGCTCTGGAAACACCATATATTTT
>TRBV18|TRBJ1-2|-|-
CASSPRSFSGQGPRDGYTF
TGTGCCAGCTCACCACGCTCCTTTTCGGGGCAGGGGCCCCGAGATGGCTACACCTTC
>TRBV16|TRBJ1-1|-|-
CASKKGGGVNTEAFF
TGTGCCAGCAAAAAGGGTGGGGGCGTGAACACTGAAGCTTTCTTT
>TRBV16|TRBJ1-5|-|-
CASSQWAGGNQPQHF
TGTGCCAGCAGCCAATGGGCCGGGGGCAATCAGCCCCAGCATTTT
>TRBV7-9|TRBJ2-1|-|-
CASSFEDRRGEQFF
TGTGCCAGCAGCTTCGAAGACAGGCGCGGTGAGCAGTTCTTC
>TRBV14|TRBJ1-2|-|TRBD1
CASSQGDRGGYGYTF
TGTGCCAGCAGCCAGGGGGACAGGGGAGGCTATGGCTACACCTTC
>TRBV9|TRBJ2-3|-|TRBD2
CASSVGGLAGYTDTQYF
TGTGCCAGCAGCGTAGGTGGACTAGCGGGGTACACAGATACGCAGTATTTT
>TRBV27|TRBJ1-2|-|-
CASSLKDSLGYTF
TGTGCCAGCAGTTTAAAGGACTCCCTTGGCTACACCTTC
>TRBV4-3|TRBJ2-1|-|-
CASSHNAGDEQFF
TGCGCCAGCAGCCACAACGCTGGGGATGAGCAGTTCTTC
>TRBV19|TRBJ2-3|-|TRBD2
CASSGGLAGAPHTDTQYF
TGTGCCAGTAGTGGGGGACTAGCGGGAGCTCCACACACAGATACGCAGTATTTT
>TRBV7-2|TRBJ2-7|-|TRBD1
CASSQEDRAYEQYF
TGCGCCAGCAGCCAAGAAGACAGGGCCTACGAGCAGTACTTC